Here is one T cell receptor beta chain with its context. The CDR3 is 14 amino acids. V was cut by 6 bases and J by 8 bases, with 15 bases left in between. Germline values: CDR1 SGDLS, CDR2 YYNGEE. The sample originates from a study of blood T cell repertoires in COVID-19. Study background: COVID-19 samples, acute and convalescent, were from the United States, Italy and Spain. Nucleic acid was either cDNA or gDNA, and it came from T cells, B-cell-depleted T cells, or PBMCs.

Method: immunoSEQ multiplex PCR; TCRdb's copy keeps in-frame clones and lacks some. The sample consists of about 250,000 clones, 75% to 85% of them appearing once. This rearrangement joins TRBV9 to TRBJ1-6; D is perhaps TRBD1 (5 bases). The sequence was obtained from a human donor in a cohort sampled during active COVID-19. Sequenced material: peripheral blood. The CDR3 DNA sequence: TGTGCCAGCACCAGTGGGGCCGACCATTCACCCCTCCACTTT. Protein product: CASTSGADHSPLHF.